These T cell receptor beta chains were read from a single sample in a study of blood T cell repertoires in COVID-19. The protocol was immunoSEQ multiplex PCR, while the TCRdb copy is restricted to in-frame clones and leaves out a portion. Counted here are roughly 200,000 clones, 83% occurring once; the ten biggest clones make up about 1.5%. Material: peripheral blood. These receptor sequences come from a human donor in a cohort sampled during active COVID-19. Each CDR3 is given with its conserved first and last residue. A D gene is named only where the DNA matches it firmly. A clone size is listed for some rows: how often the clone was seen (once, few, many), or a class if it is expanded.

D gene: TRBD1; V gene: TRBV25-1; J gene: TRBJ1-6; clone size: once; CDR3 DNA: TGTGCCAGCACCCGGACAGGGGGTAATTCACCCCTCCACTTT; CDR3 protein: CASTRTGGNSPLHF
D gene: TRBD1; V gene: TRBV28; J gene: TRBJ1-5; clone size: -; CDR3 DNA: TGTGCCAGCAAAACAGGGGGGTCAAGCGATCAGCCCCAGCATTTT; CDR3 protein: CASKTGGSSDQPQHF
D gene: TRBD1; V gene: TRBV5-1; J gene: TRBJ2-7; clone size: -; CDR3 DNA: TGCGCCAGCAGCAAGGACAGGACCTACGAGCAGTACTTC; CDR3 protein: CASSKDRTYEQYF
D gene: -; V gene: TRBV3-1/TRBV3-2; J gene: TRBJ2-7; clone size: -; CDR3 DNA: TGTGCCAGCAGCTCGGAGGACGGCTCCTACGAGCAGTACTTC; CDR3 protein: CASSSEDGSYEQYF
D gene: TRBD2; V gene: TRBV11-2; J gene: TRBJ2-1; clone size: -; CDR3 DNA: TGTGCCAGCAGCCCCGGGTACGGGCTAGCGGGAGGGGGGAATGAGCAGTTCTTC; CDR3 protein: CASSPGYGLAGGGNEQFF
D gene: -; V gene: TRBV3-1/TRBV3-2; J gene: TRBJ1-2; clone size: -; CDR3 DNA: TGTGCCAGCAGCCAAGCCGGGAGCGGCTACACCTTC; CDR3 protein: CASSQAGSGYTF
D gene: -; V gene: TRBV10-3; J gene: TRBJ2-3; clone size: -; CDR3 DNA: TGTGCCATCAGTATAGGAGTGGTCGATACGCAGTATTTT; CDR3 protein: CAISIGVVDTQYF
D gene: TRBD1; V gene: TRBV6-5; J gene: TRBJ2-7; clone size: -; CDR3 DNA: TGTGCCAGCAGCCGAACCGACAGGGGGAGCTACGAGCAGTACTTC; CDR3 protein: CASSRTDRGSYEQYF
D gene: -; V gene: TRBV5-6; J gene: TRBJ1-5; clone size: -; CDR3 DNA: TGTGCCAGCAGCGCAGACCGGAGCAGGGGCAATCAGCCCCAGCATTTT; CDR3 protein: CASSADRSRGNQPQHF
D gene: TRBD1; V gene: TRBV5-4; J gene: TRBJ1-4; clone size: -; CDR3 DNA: TGTGCCAGCAGCTTGATGGGGACAGGGGGTATGCAGGAACTGTTTTTT; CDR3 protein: CASSLMGTGGMQELFF
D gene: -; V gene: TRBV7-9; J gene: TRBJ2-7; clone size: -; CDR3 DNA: TGTGCCAGCAGCCCCCCGGGGGACGGGGGAAGCTCCTACGAGCAGTACTTC; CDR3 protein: CASSPPGDGGSSYEQYF
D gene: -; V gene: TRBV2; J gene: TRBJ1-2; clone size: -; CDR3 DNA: TGTGCCAGCAGTGAAGCGGACCGACGGGGGGTAAATGGCTACACCTTC; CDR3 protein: CASSEADRRGVNGYTF
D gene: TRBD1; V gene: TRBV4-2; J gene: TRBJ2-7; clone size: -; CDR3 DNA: TGTGCCAGCAGCCGCGCCGGGGACAGCTCCTACGAGCAGTACTTC; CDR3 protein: CASSRAGDSSYEQYF
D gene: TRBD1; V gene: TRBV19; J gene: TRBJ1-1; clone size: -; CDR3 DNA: TGTGCCAGTAGTATAGCCAGGGGACAGATGAACACTGAAGCTTTCTTT; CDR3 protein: CASSIARGQMNTEAFF
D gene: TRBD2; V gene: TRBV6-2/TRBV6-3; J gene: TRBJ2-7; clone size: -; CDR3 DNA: TGTGCCAGCAGTTACGGGACTAGAGTCGACGAGCAGTACTTC; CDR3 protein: CASSYGTRVDEQYF
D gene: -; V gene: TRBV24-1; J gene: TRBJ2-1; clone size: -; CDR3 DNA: TGTGCCACCAGTGATTCAAGGGCGGGGACGCTTACGGGTGAGCAGTTCTTC; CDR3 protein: CATSDSRAGTLTGEQFF
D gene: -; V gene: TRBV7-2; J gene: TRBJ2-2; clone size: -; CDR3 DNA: TGTGCCAGCAGCTTAGGAGGGAAAAACACCGGGGAGCTGTTTTTT; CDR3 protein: CASSLGGKNTGELFF
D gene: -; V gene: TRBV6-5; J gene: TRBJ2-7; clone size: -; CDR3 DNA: TGTGCCAGCAGTTACAATATGGACTACTACGAGCAGTACTTC; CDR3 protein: CASSYNMDYYEQYF
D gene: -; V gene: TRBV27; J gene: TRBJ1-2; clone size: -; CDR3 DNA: TGTGCCAGCAGTACCTACCGACAGCTCAACTATGGCTACACCTTC; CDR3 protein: CASSTYRQLNYGYTF
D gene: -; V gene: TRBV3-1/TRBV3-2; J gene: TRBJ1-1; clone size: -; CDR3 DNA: TGTGCCAGCAGCTTCAGATCCGAGGGCACTGAAGCTTTCTTT; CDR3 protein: CASSFRSEGTEAFF
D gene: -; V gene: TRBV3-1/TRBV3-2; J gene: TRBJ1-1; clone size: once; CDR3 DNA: TGTGCCAGCAGCCAAGTAGGGGGTTCGGGGACTGAAGCTTTCTTT; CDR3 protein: CASSQVGGSGTEAFF
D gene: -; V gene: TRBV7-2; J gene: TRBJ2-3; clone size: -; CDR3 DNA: TGTGCCAGCAGCTTTCTCGGAGGCACAGATACGCAGTATTTT; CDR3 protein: CASSFLGGTDTQYF
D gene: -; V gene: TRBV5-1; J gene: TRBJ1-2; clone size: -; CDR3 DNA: TGCGCCAGCAGCTTTTTCCAGGGATCCTATGGCTACACCTTC; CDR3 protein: CASSFFQGSYGYTF
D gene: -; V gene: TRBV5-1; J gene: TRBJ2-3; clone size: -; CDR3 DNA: TGCGCCAGCAGCACGGGAACTAGCACAGATACGCAGTATTTT; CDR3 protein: CASSTGTSTDTQYF
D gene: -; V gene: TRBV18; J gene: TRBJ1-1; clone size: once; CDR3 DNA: TGTGCCAGCTCACTCCAACAGAACACTGAAGCTTTCTTT; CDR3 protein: CASSLQQNTEAFF
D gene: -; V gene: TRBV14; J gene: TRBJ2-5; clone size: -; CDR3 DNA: TGTGCCAGCAGCCAAGCCCTGGGACAACAAGAGACCCAGTACTTC; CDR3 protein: CASSQALGQQETQYF
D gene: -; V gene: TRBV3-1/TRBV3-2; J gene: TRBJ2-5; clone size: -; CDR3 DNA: TGTGCCAGCAGCCAAGGAGGCCTCCAAGAGACCCAGTACTTC; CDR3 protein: CASSQGGLQETQYF
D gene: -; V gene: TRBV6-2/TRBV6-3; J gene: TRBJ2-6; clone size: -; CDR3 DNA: TGTGCCAGCAGCCAGGACAGCTCTGGGGCCAACGTCCTGACTTTC; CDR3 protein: CASSQDSSGANVLTF
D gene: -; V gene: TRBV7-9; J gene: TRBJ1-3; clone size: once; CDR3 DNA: TGTGCCAGCAGCTTAGCGGCCAGATCTGGAAACACCATATATTTT; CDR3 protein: CASSLAARSGNTIYF
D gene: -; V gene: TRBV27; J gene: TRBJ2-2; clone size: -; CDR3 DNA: TGTGCCAGCAGACAACTCGACATCGGCTTCATGAACACCGGGGAGCTGTTTTTT; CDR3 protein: CASRQLDIGFMNTGELFF
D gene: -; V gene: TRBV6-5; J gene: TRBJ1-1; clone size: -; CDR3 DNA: TGTGCCAGCAGTCTTGGGGCGGACGCTTTCTTT; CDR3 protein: CASSLGADAFF
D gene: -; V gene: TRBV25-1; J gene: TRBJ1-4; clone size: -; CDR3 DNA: TGTGCCAGCAGTGTAACGGGGACAGAAAAACTGTTTTTT; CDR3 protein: CASSVTGTEKLFF
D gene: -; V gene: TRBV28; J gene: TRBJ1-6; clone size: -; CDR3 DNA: TGTGCCACCCGAGCATCGGTTTATAATTCACCCCTCCACTTT; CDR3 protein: CATRASVYNSPLHF
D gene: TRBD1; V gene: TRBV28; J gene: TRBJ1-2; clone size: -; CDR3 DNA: TGTGCCAGCAGTTTATCCCGGACCGGGACAGCGGTTTTTAGCTACACCTTC; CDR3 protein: CASSLSRTGTAVFSYTF
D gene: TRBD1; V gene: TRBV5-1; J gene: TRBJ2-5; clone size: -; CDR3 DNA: TGCGCCAGCAGCTTGGGGGACAGGGGAGTCGTGGAAGAGACCCAGTACTTC; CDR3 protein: CASSLGDRGVVEETQYF
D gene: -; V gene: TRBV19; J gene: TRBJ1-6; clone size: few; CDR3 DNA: TGTGCCAGTAGTTGGGGCGCGAGTAATTCACCCCTCCACTTT; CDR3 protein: CASSWGASNSPLHF
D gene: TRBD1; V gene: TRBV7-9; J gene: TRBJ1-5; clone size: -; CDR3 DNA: TGTGCCAGCACGGGACAGAATAGCAATCAGCCCCAGCATTTT; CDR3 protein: CASTGQNSNQPQHF
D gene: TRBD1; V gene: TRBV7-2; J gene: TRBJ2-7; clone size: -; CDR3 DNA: TGTGCCGCTAGACAGGGGGCCTCCTACGAGCAGTACTTC; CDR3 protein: CAARQGASYEQYF
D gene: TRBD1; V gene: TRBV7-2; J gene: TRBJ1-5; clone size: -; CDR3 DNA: TGTGCCAGCAGTTCCACGGGACAGCACAATCAGCCCCAGCATTTT; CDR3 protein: CASSSTGQHNQPQHF
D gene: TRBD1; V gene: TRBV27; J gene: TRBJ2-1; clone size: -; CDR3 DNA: TGTGCCAGCAGTTTCACCGCCGGGACAGGGGCTTACAATGAGCAGTTCTTC; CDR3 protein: CASSFTAGTGAYNEQFF
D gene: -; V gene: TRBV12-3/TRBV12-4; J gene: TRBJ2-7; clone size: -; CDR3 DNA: TGTGCCAGCAGTTCCTTACAGGGCTACGAGCAGTACTTC; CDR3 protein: CASSSLQGYEQYF
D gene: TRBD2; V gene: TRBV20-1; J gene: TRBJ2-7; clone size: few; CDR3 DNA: TGCAGTGCTGTAGCGGGAGGGCCCTTAACCTTC; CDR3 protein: CSAVAGGPLTF
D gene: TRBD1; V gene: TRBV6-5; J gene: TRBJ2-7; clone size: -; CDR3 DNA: TGTGCCAGCAGGCAGGACAGGGCCTACGAGCAGTACTTC; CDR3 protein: CASRQDRAYEQYF
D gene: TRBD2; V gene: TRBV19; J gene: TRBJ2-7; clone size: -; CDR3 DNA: TGTGCCAGTAGTAGGAGCGGGGCAACCTCCTACGAGCAGTACTTC; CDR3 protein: CASSRSGATSYEQYF
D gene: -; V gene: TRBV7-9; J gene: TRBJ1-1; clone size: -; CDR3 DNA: TGTGCCAGCAGCTTAGAGTGGTCAGTCTCTGAAGCTTTCTTT; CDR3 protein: CASSLEWSVSEAFF